This T cell receptor (beta chain) was obtained from a study of cytomegalovirus exposure and HLA in healthy donors. Regarding the study as a whole: What was likely a sequencing artifact was a cluster of highly shared sequence variants.

The V end was cut by 4 bases, the J end by 7 bases, with 18 bases between. CDR1 and CDR2 from the germline V gene are SGHRS and YFSETQ. CDR3 length: 15 amino acids. PCR amplification relied on 60 Vbeta primers (plus 13 Jbeta primers). Clones were read by immunoSEQ multiplex PCR, and TCRdb kept only the in-frame ones, dropping some. The sample lists 100,000 to 150,000 clones; about 78% were seen once. Remarks on this clone: Antigen: not known.

This sequence originates from a man aged 30 to 45 in good health and CMV-seronegative. The V and J genes are TRBV5-1 and TRBJ2-1; the D is unclear. Sequencing was done on a sample of PBMCs. CDR3 residues: CASSKMGPRSNEQFF. The CDR3 DNA reads as TGCGCCAGCAGCAAAATGGGCCCCCGTTCTAATGAGCAGTTCTTC.